This entry lists 30 T cell receptor beta chains sequenced from one sample in a study of blood T cell repertoires in COVID-19. Profiled with immunoSEQ multiplex PCR; TCRdb holds only in-frame clones, not every one. There are some 200,000 clones in the sample; 92% occur only once, and more than 0.95% lies in the top ten. The specimen was peripheral blood. The receptors stem from a man under 40 with acute or convalescent COVID-19.

The chain is built from TRBV5-4 and TRBJ2-3; TRBD2 aligns across 8 bases. Germline assignment: CDR1 SGHNT and CDR2 YYREEE (reference sequence). The CDR3 spans 14 residues. V was clipped by 5 bases and J by 2 bases; unmatched bases: 4. CDR3 amino acids: CASRNGGDTDTQYF. As DNA, the CDR3 is TGTGCCAGCAGGAACGGGGGGGACACAGATACGCAGTATTTT.

The chain has TRBV5-6 and TRBJ1-6, with D hard to call. The V and J ends lost 9 bases and 0 bases respectively, with 7 bases between them. Germline V lookup: CDR1 SGHDT, CDR2 YYEEEE. The CDR3 totals 13 residues. The CDR3 coding sequence is TGTGCCACTAGGAGCTCCTATAATTCACCCCTCCACTTT. Amino acid sequence: CATRSSYNSPLHF.

This chain connects TRBV27 to TRBJ2-3, with D perhaps matching TRBD1 (6 bases). CDR1 is MNHEY and CDR2 is SMNVEV in the germline V gene (reference sequence). The CDR3 totals 16 residues. V was clipped by 6 bases and J by 6 bases, with 22 bases between them. The CDR3 protein is CASRNRTALLGDTQYF. The CDR3 region has the DNA TGTGCCAGCAGGAACAGGACAGCCCTATTAGGGGATACGCAGTATTTT.

The chain has TRBV19 and TRBJ1-4; no reliable D call. V was shortened by 4 bases and J by 8 bases, with 17 bases between the two germline ends. The germline CDR1 and CDR2 sequences are LNHDA and SQIVND (reference sequence). This CDR3 has 15 amino acids. The CDR3 region is CASSREDPRQEKLFF. The DNA of the CDR3 is TGTGCCAGTAGTAGGGAGGACCCCCGCCAGGAAAAACTGTTTTTT.

This clone was detected once. The chain is built from TRBV28 and TRBJ2-1, with 8 bases aligning to TRBD2. V trimming: 5 bases; J trimming: 12 bases; junction bases outside the gene matches: 24. This CDR3 is built from 18 residues. CDR1 is MDHEN and CDR2 is SYDVKM in the germline V gene. The CDR3 protein is CASSPSYSSAGVRVRQFF. CDR3 in DNA: TGTGCCAGCAGTCCTTCTTACTCATCAGCGGGAGTAAGAGTTAGGCAGTTCTTC.

The chain recombines TRBV20-1 with TRBJ2-5; TRBD2 might be the D (5 bases). V lost 3 bases and J 3 bases, leaving 5 bases between the germline ends. Germline V gives CDR1 DFQATT, CDR2 SNEGSKA (reference sequence). The CDR3 totals 11 residues. CDR3 coding DNA: TGCAGTGCTAGCGGGGAAGAGACCCAGTACTTC. It encodes CSASGEETQYF.

The chain couples TRBV5-1 to TRBJ2-3; the match to TRBD2 covers 13 bases. With 4 bases clipped from V and 3 bases from J, the junction kept 5 bases outside the gene matches. The CDR3 has 16 residues. In germline, CDR1 is SGHRS, CDR2 YFSETQ. CDR3: CASSPGTSGTTDTQYF. The DNA of the CDR3 is TGCGCCAGCAGCCCGGGGACTAGCGGGACGACAGATACGCAGTATTTT.

The chain links TRBV5-6 to TRBJ2-5; tentatively, D is TRBD2 (8 bases). The CDR3 covers 13 residues. The V end lost 7 bases, the J end lost 9 bases, and 19 bases lay between the germline ends. Germline V gene lookup returns CDR1 SGHDT and CDR2 YYEEEE. The CDR3 loop reads CASGRDRAGAQYF. The CDR3 coding sequence is TGTGCCAGCGGACGGGACAGAGCGGGGGCCCAGTACTTC.

DNA for the CDR3: TGTGCCAGCAGGGGGACTAGCGGGGGGGCGGATACGCAGTATTTT. Its protein product is CASRGTSGGADTQYF. The chain is built from TRBV28 and TRBJ2-3, with 16 bases identical to TRBD2. V gave up 6 bases and J gave up 6 bases; unmatched junction bases: 3. CDR3 length: 15 residues. Germline-derived CDR1 and CDR2 are MDHEN and SYDVKM.

The chain uses TRBV5-5 and TRBJ1-1; D remains unclear. Looked up from germline, CDR1 is SGHKS and CDR2 is YYEKEE (reference sequence). The germline V and J ends were trimmed by 2 bases and 1 base, with 12 bases remaining between them. The CDR3 contains 15 residues. This CDR3 is CASSFIGERNTEAFF. CDR3 coding DNA: TGTGCCAGCAGCTTTATTGGGGAGCGGAACACTGAAGCTTTCTTT.

The rearrangement links TRBV3-1 (or the pseudogene TRBV3-2) to TRBJ1-4; D is uncertain. With 2 bases removed from V and 2 bases from J, the gap between germline ends came to 9 bases. The CDR3 loop spans 15 amino acids. Germline V CDR1 and CDR2: LGHDT, YNNKEL (reference sequence). The CDR3 reads CASSQFAWTNEKLFF. The CDR3, as DNA: TGTGCCAGCAGCCAATTCGCGTGGACTAATGAAAAACTGTTTTTT.

The CDR3 sequence is CASTPRQGGGYTF. For the CDR3, the DNA is TGTGCCAGCACCCCTCGGCAGGGAGGAGGCTACACCTTC. This chain links TRBV27 with TRBJ1-2; D perhaps matches TRBD1 (5 bases). This CDR3 is built from 13 residues. The V end lost 7 bases, the J end lost 8 bases, and 17 bases lay between the germline ends. Germline values: CDR1 MNHEY, CDR2 SMNVEV (reference sequence).

This sequence joins TRBV27 and TRBJ1-6; 9 bases are a match to TRBD1. The CDR3 sequence is 15 residues long. Germline assignment: CDR1 MNHEY and CDR2 SMNVEV (reference sequence). The ends lost 5 bases at V and 9 bases at J; junction bases unmatched: 8. The CDR3, as DNA: TGTGCCAGCAGTATACCGGGACAGGGTGGTTCACCCCTCCACTTT. The encoded protein is CASSIPGQGGSPLHF.

This clone was observed at least ten times. The genes are TRBV28 and TRBJ2-7; TRBD1 is a possible D gene (6 bases). The CDR3 runs 14 residues. CDR1 is MDHEN and CDR2 is SYDVKM in the germline V gene. The CDR3 protein is CATKVPGQRYEQYF. CDR3 nucleotides: TGTGCTACTAAGGTCCCGGGACAAAGATACGAGCAGTACTTC. Drawing the rest from reference TRBV28 and TRBJ2-7, the complete variable domain is DVKVTQSSRYLVKRTGEKVFLECVQDMDHENMFWYRQDPGLGLRLIYFSYDVKMKEKGDIPEGYSVSREKKERFSLILESASTNQTSMYLCATKVPGQRYEQYFGPGTRLTVT.

The chain links TRBV4-1 to TRBJ2-7; TRBD2 matches at 11 bases. The length of the CDR3 is 15 residues. Germline V gene data show CDR1 as MGHRA and CDR2 as YSYEKL. V shed 2 bases, J shed 4 bases, and the junction held 4 bases outside the gene matches. CDR3 in amino acids: CASSQLAGGLYEQYF. The CDR3 DNA reads TGCGCCAGCAGCCAACTAGCGGGGGGTCTTTACGAGCAGTACTTC.

CDR3 sequence (DNA): TGTGCCAGCATGGGACAGGGAAATCAGCCCCAGCATTTT. Protein: CASMGQGNQPQHF. The chain recombines TRBV12-3 or TRBV12-4 with TRBJ1-5, with 9 bases identical to TRBD1. This CDR3 comprises 13 residues. V lost 7 bases to trimming and J lost 4 bases; unmatched junction nucleotides: 2.

This chain uses TRBV29-1 with TRBJ1-1; D is possibly TRBD1 (6 bases). Trimming took off 8 bases at V and 1 base at J, with 23 bases between the two ends. CDR3 size: 16 residues. The germline V gene encodes CDR1 SQVTM and CDR2 ANQGSEA. The CDR3 protein is CSTRGGTKFTNTEAFF. The CDR3 nucleotides are TGCAGCACACGGGGGGGGACAAAGTTCACGAACACTGAAGCTTTCTTT.

This clone was seen a single time. This chain joins TRBV9 and TRBJ2-1; D gene uncertain. V lost 0 bases and J 10 bases, leaving 11 bases between the germline ends. This CDR3 is 13 amino acids long. Germline CDR1 is SGDLS and CDR2 is YYNGEE. Here the CDR3 DNA reads TGTGCCAGCAGCGTAGCTCCTAAAACGGAGCAGTTCTTC. It codes for CASSVAPKTEQFF.

The genes are TRBV19 and TRBJ2-1, with D tentatively TRBD2 (6 bases). The CDR3 contains 15 residues. V lost 7 bases and J lost 5, with 18 bases in between. The germline gives CDR1 LNHDA, CDR2 SQIVND (reference sequence). The CDR3 region is CASKIGTHPNNEQFF. CDR3 DNA: TGTGCCAGTAAAATAGGGACTCACCCCAACAATGAGCAGTTCTTC.

The J gene is TRBJ1-5, the V gene TRBV19, with D unclear. CDR3 length: 16 amino acids. CDR1 is LNHDA, CDR2 SQIVND, per germline (reference sequence). V shed 5 bases and J shed 6 bases, with 20 bases lying between them. CDR3 sequence reads: CASSPRGNAGVQPQHF. CDR3 bases: TGTGCCAGTAGTCCTCGAGGTAATGCGGGCGTTCAGCCCCAGCATTTT.

The V and J genes are TRBV6-4 and TRBJ1-1; no definite D call. V dropped 7 bases and J dropped 1 base, with 7 bases sitting between them. CDR1 is MRHNA and CDR2 is SNTAGT in the germline V gene. This CDR3 is built from 12 residues. CDR3 in amino acids: CASMGRNTEAFF. The CDR3 bases are TGTGCCAGCATGGGGAGGAACACTGAAGCTTTCTTT.

This clone was counted a single time. The chain combines TRBV9 with TRBJ2-1, with 7 positions matching TRBD2. V lost 4 bases and J lost 3; bases outside the gene matches: 16. From germline, CDR1 is SGDLS and CDR2 YYNGEE. This CDR3 region has 18 residues. CDR3 DNA: TGTGCCAGCAGCCCCACCCCGCTAGCGGCGCCGCTCTACAATGAGCAGTTCTTC. The encoded protein is CASSPTPLAAPLYNEQFF.

V is TRBV28 and J is TRBJ2-5; D might be TRBD1 (5 bases). Germline CDR1 and CDR2: MDHEN and SYDVKM. The germline V and J ends were trimmed by 1 base and 5 bases, with 11 bases remaining between them. The CDR3 has 14 amino acids. CDR3 in DNA: TGTGCCAGCAGTTTATTAAGGGGTAGGGAGACCCAGTACTTC. Amino acid sequence: CASSLLRGRETQYF.

The chain employs TRBV30 and TRBJ1-6; 8 positions agree with TRBD1. The ends lost 3 bases at V and 9 bases at J; junction bases unmatched: 10. The length of the CDR3 is 15 residues. Germline-derived CDR1 and CDR2 are GTSNPN and SVGIG (reference sequence). The CDR3 DNA follows: TGTGCCTGGAGGTTTCGGGACAGGTTCACTTCACCCCTCCACTTT. This encodes CAWRFRDRFTSPLHF.

A single count supports this clone. The gene calls are TRBV3-1 (or the pseudogene TRBV3-2) and TRBJ2-3; TRBD2 agrees at 15 bases. The germline V gene has CDR1 LGHDT and CDR2 YNNKEL (reference sequence). This CDR3 contains 16 residues. Trimming took 3 bases from V and 4 from J; bases not matched to a gene: 2. The CDR3: CASSHRTSGGADTQYF. CDR3 nucleotides: TGTGCCAGCAGCCATAGGACTAGCGGGGGGGCAGATACGCAGTATTTT.

V gene TRBV7-8 combines with J gene TRBJ2-2; 12 bases agree with TRBD2. The germline V gene encodes CDR1 SGHVS and CDR2 FQNEAQ. The CDR3 has 18 amino acids. J lost 4 bases, V lost 4 bases, and 10 bases had no gene match. CDR3 protein: CASSSPTSGGIRTGELFF. In DNA form, the CDR3 reads TGTGCCAGCAGCTCACCGACTAGCGGGGGTATTCGCACCGGGGAGCTGTTTTTT.

The chain carries TRBV28 and TRBJ1-1; a weak D match, TRBD1 (5 bases). This CDR3 spans 14 amino acids. Germline loops: CDR1 MDHEN, CDR2 SYDVKM. Trimming took 6 bases from V and 6 from J, leaving 17 bases between them. CDR3 sequence reads: CASSPPRGFAEAFF. CDR3 DNA: TGTGCCAGCAGCCCCCCGCGGGGCTTCGCTGAAGCTTTCTTT.

The J gene is TRBJ1-5, the V gene TRBV6-5; 8 bases line up with TRBD1. The CDR3 consists of 15 residues. V shed 6 bases, J shed 5 bases, and the junction held 9 bases outside the gene matches. Germline V lookup: CDR1 MNHEY, CDR2 SVGAGI. The CDR3 reads CASRSDYRGDQPQHF. The CDR3 bases are TGTGCCAGCAGATCTGACTACAGGGGGGATCAGCCCCAGCATTTT.

J is TRBJ2-1 and V is TRBV14, with TRBD2 matching over 11 bases. With 0 bases clipped from V and 10 bases from J, the junction kept 5 bases outside the gene matches. The CDR3 has 15 residues. Germline V CDR1 and CDR2: SGHDN, FVKESK. This CDR3 is CASSQELAGVGEQFF. The CDR3 DNA reads as TGTGCCAGCAGCCAAGAACTAGCGGGAGTAGGCGAGCAGTTCTTC.

The rearrangement uses TRBV6-5 and TRBJ1-5; 7 positions match TRBD1. The V gene end was trimmed by 6 bases and the J gene end by 5 bases; junction bases not matched to a gene: 10. The germline V gene encodes CDR1 MNHEY and CDR2 SVGAGI. The CDR3 runs to 15 residues. CDR3: CASRGYTGADQPQHF. The CDR3 nucleotides are TGTGCCAGCAGAGGATATACAGGGGCGGATCAGCCCCAGCATTTT.